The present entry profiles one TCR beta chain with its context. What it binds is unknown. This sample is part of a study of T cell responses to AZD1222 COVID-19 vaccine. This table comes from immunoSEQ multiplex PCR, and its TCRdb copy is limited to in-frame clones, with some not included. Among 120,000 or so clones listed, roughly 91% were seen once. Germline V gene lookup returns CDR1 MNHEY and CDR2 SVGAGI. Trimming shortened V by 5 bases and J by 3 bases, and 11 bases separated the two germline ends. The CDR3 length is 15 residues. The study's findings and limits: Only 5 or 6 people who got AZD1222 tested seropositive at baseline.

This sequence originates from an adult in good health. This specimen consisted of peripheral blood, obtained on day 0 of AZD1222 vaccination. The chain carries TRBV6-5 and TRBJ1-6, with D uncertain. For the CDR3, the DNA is TGTGCCAGCAGTCTATCACCTAACTATAATTCACCCCTCCACTTT. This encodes CASSLSPNYNSPLHF.